This T cell receptor beta chain is from a study of shared clonotypes between healthy human individuals. Study findings and constraints: Sorted-subset sequencing, rarefaction showed, was incomplete despite large depth.

Notes on this clone: Its target is unknown. This sample includes further DNA sequences coding for the same CDR3.

Sequencing used immunoSEQ multiplex PCR; TCRdb keeps in-frame clones, though not all of them. Of 2 million to 2.5 million clones in the sample, 85% to 95% were seen once. The CDR3 has 11 residues. CDR1 MNHEY and CDR2 SVGAGI come from the germline V gene. V was pared by 6 bases and J by 5 bases, with 7 bases between. This TCR was recovered from a man between 18 and 35 years old in good health. Some clones in this sample may be carry-over from other donors' samples. The chain links TRBV6-5 to TRBJ1-1; D is possibly TRBD1 (6 bases). The specimen was naive CD4+ T cells from PBMCs. Subset specified: CD45RA+ positively selected. CDR3 DNA: TGTGCCAGCAGCCAGGGGACTGAAGCTTTCTTT. This sequence encodes CASSQGTEAFF.